By its share, the clone carrying this T cell receptor beta chain is medium-sized. Its antigen remains unknown. The sample is drawn from a study of metastatic and nonmetastatic thyroid tumors. Study-wide results and limits: Reportedly, malignant thyroid tumors had significantly higher TCR beta diversity than benign nodules, in blood and tumor.

TCRdb reprocessed the PCR reads using MiXCR. The table shows about 13,000 clones, with approximately 23% occurring only once. CDR3 length: 14 residues. Trimming pared 0 bases from V and 5 bases from J, leaving 11 bases between. Germline assignment: CDR1 MNHEY and CDR2 SMNVEV (reference sequence). There were no patients who had received any treatment before thyroid surgery. This chain uses TRBV27 with TRBJ2-7; possible D gene TRBD1, 6 bases. The receptor was isolated from a female donor with papillary thyroid cancer or a benign thyroid nodule (not recorded which). Some clones in this sample may be carry-over from other donors' samples. The sequencing sample was made of adjacent normal tissue. This chain's CDR3 is CASSLSDRTHEQYF. Written as DNA, the CDR3 is TGTGCCAGCAGTTTATCAGACAGGACCCACGAGCAGTACTTC.